The entry below gives a single T cell receptor beta chain sequence along with its context. No antigen is known for it. The data derive from a study of shared clonotypes between healthy human individuals. CDR3 size: 13 residues. Trimming took 6 bases from V and 6 from J, leaving 12 bases between them. CDR1 and CDR2 (germline): SEHNR, FQNEAQ (reference sequence). Clones were read by immunoSEQ multiplex PCR, and TCRdb kept only the in-frame ones, dropping some. Of about 680,000 clones in the sample, around 92% were seen once. CD45RO-negative, CCR7-positively selected cells formed the naive CD8 fraction, excluding terminally differentiated effector memory CD45RA+ cells. Notes on the study in general: Lower generation probabilities were found for non-shared clonotypes than for those shared by all four donors.

This chain links TRBV7-9 with TRBJ2-1; tentative D call: TRBD2 (5 bases). This sequence was found in a man aged 30 to 45 in good health. The specimen sequenced was naive CD8+ T cells sorted from blood. CDR3 sequence reads: CASSTSIPNEQFF. The DNA for the CDR3 is TGTGCCAGCAGTACTAGTATCCCCAATGAGCAGTTCTTC.